A selection of T cell receptor beta chains follows, all from one sample in a study of T cells in Graves' hyperthyroidism and ophthalmopathy. TCRdb passed the multiplex PCR reads through MiXCR, listing each CDR3 protein once. The repertoire consists of 480,000 or so distinct CDR3 sequences, with under 15% occurring once and the leading ten covering about 17%. The sample was blood. The receptors shown here come from a woman aged 18-29 years with Graves' hyperthyroidism. Both conserved end residues are part of each CDR3. Each record gives: V gene, clone size, J gene, D gene, CDR3 DNA, CDR3 protein. A D gene is named only where the DNA matches it firmly. Size is omitted from some rows. Given values are once, few, many or a class for expanded clones.

V gene: TRBV6-4
clone size: NA
J gene: TRBJ2-3
D gene: TRBD2
CDR3 DNA: TGTGCCAGCAGGGAACGGACTAGCGGGCATAGCACAGATACGCAGTATTTT
CDR3 protein: CASRERTSGHSTDTQYF

V gene: TRBV10-2
clone size: many
J gene: TRBJ2-6
D gene: NA
CDR3 DNA: TGCGCCAGCAGTGAGGTCGCAGGGGTCTTCTCTGGGGCCAACGTCCTGACTTTC
CDR3 protein: CASSEVAGVFSGANVLTF

V gene: TRBV7-9
clone size: many
J gene: TRBJ2-7
D gene: TRBD2
CDR3 DNA: TGTGCCAGCAGCCGAGCGGGAGTAGACGAGCAGTACTTC
CDR3 protein: CASSRAGVDEQYF

V gene: TRBV3-1
clone size: NA
J gene: TRBJ2-1
D gene: NA
CDR3 DNA: TGTGCCAGCAGCCAAGTGGGTTGGTTGAGCTCCTACAATGAGCAGTTCTTC
CDR3 protein: CASSQVGWLSSYNEQFF

V gene: TRBV11-2
clone size: many
J gene: TRBJ2-5
D gene: TRBD2
CDR3 DNA: TGTGCCAGCAGCCCATTAGCGGGAGGTAGTGAGACCCAGTACTTC
CDR3 protein: CASSPLAGGSETQYF

V gene: TRBV6-1
clone size: many
J gene: TRBJ1-1
D gene: NA
CDR3 DNA: TGTGCCAGCAGAATCGGGGGGGACACTGAAGCTTTCTTT
CDR3 protein: CASRIGGDTEAFF

V gene: TRBV9
clone size: many
J gene: TRBJ2-7
D gene: NA
CDR3 DNA: TGTGCCAGCAGCGTAGCGGAGGCTGACTACGAGCAGTACTTC
CDR3 protein: CASSVAEADYEQYF

V gene: TRBV5-1
clone size: many
J gene: TRBJ2-5
D gene: NA
CDR3 DNA: TGCGCCAGCAGCTTGCCCCGGAATAGGTTATGGGAGACCCAGTACTTC
CDR3 protein: CASSLPRNRLWETQYF

V gene: TRBV7-8
clone size: many
J gene: TRBJ2-3
D gene: NA
CDR3 DNA: TGTGCCAGCAGCTTGTCCCCCAACTCAGATACGCAGTATTTT
CDR3 protein: CASSLSPNSDTQYF

V gene: TRBV30
clone size: many
J gene: TRBJ2-2
D gene: TRBD2
CDR3 DNA: TGTGCCTGGACCTTCTTGCGGGAGGGCACCGGGGAGCTGTTTTTT
CDR3 protein: CAWTFLREGTGELFF

V gene: TRBV20-1
clone size: NA
J gene: TRBJ2-1
D gene: NA
CDR3 DNA: TGCAGTGCTAGAGATCAGGGGGGAGCTTCCTACAATGAGCAGTTCTTC
CDR3 protein: CSARDQGGASYNEQFF

V gene: TRBV2
clone size: many
J gene: TRBJ2-2
D gene: TRBD2
CDR3 DNA: TGTGCCAGCCGGACTAGCGGGAACACCGGGGAGCTGTTTTTT
CDR3 protein: CASRTSGNTGELFF

V gene: TRBV12-3/TRBV12-4
clone size: many
J gene: TRBJ2-7
D gene: NA
CDR3 DNA: TGTGCCAGCAGGGGATATACGACCTACGAGCAGTACTTC
CDR3 protein: CASRGYTTYEQYF

V gene: TRBV5-8
clone size: many
J gene: TRBJ2-5
D gene: NA
CDR3 DNA: TGTGCCAGCAGCTTGGGGGTGGAACCAGGGCAAGAGACCCAGTACTTC
CDR3 protein: CASSLGVEPGQETQYF

V gene: TRBV2
clone size: few
J gene: TRBJ2-7
D gene: NA
CDR3 DNA: TGTGCCGGCACCCGGGATTCGGGGCTCGGGGAGCAGTACTTC
CDR3 protein: CAGTRDSGLGEQYF

V gene: TRBV20-1
clone size: few
J gene: TRBJ1-2
D gene: NA
CDR3 DNA: TGCAGTGCTAGAGTGTTCGGGATAAGACAGGAGTCAAGTAATGGCTACACCTTC
CDR3 protein: CSARVFGIRQESSNGYTF

V gene: TRBV12-3/TRBV12-4
clone size: many
J gene: TRBJ2-1
D gene: TRBD1
CDR3 DNA: TGTGCCAGCGCACAGGGGGCAAGTAATGAGCAGTTCTTC
CDR3 protein: CASAQGASNEQFF

V gene: TRBV15
clone size: few
J gene: TRBJ2-4
D gene: TRBD2
CDR3 DNA: TGTGCCACCAGCAGAGACCGGGAGGACATTCAGTACTTC
CDR3 protein: CATSRDREDIQYF

V gene: TRBV20-1
clone size: few
J gene: TRBJ2-3
D gene: NA
CDR3 DNA: TGCAGTGCTTTGGGGGGAAGCACAGATACGCAGTATTTT
CDR3 protein: CSALGGSTDTQYF

V gene: TRBV7-9
clone size: few
J gene: TRBJ1-4
D gene: TRBD1
CDR3 DNA: TGTGCCAGCAGGTCTGACAGGGACGGTGAAAAACTGTTTTTT
CDR3 protein: CASRSDRDGEKLFF

V gene: TRBV7-9
clone size: many
J gene: TRBJ1-1
D gene: TRBD1
CDR3 DNA: TGTGCCAGCAGCACCCGGACAGGACAGAACACTGAAGCTTTCTTT
CDR3 protein: CASSTRTGQNTEAFF

V gene: TRBV27
clone size: many
J gene: TRBJ2-3
D gene: TRBD2
CDR3 DNA: TGTGCCAGCAGTCCCCGACTAGCGGGAGGGCCAGGTGATACGCAGTATTTT
CDR3 protein: CASSPRLAGGPGDTQYF

V gene: TRBV30
clone size: NA
J gene: TRBJ1-5
D gene: NA
CDR3 DNA: TGTGCCTGGAGTGGAAGCCCAGCACAGCCCCAGCATTTT
CDR3 protein: CAWSGSPAQPQHF

V gene: TRBV4-1
clone size: NA
J gene: TRBJ1-2
D gene: TRBD1
CDR3 DNA: TGCGCCAGCAGCCAAGAGACGAGGGGGCCTGCGAACTATGGCTACACCTTC
CDR3 protein: CASSQETRGPANYGYTF